Listed below are T cell receptor beta chains from one sample, sequenced in a study of cytomegalovirus exposure and HLA in healthy donors. Profiling relied on immunoSEQ multiplex PCR, and the TCRdb table lists in-frame clones only, not all of them. The table includes about 330,000 clones, 87% detected once. Specimen: PBMCs. The receptors were sampled from a woman in her 30s in good health and CMV-seropositive. Each CDR3 is given with its conserved first and last residue. The order of the fields is CDR3 length, clone size, V gene, J gene, D gene, CDR3 protein, CDR3 DNA. A D gene is named only where the DNA matches it firmly. Rows give clone size only sometimes, using once, few, many, or a class for an expanded clone.

cdr3_length: 14
clone_size: -
v_call: TRBV9
j_call: TRBJ1-2
d_call: TRBD1
cdr3_aa: CASSRQGTNYGYTF
cdr3_nt: TGTGCCAGCAGCAGACAGGGGACTAACTATGGCTACACCTTC

cdr3_length: 19
clone_size: few
v_call: TRBV4-1
j_call: TRBJ2-6
d_call: TRBD2
cdr3_aa: CASSHRLAGASSGANVLTF
cdr3_nt: TGCGCCAGCAGCCACCGACTAGCGGGGGCCTCATCTGGGGCCAACGTCCTGACTTTC

cdr3_length: 14
clone_size: few
v_call: TRBV7-9
j_call: TRBJ1-4
d_call: -
cdr3_aa: CASSHPKEREKLFF
cdr3_nt: TGTGCCAGCAGCCACCCTAAGGAGCGTGAAAAACTGTTTTTT

cdr3_length: 15
clone_size: -
v_call: TRBV9
j_call: TRBJ2-5
d_call: TRBD1
cdr3_aa: CASSVGGQGGETQYF
cdr3_nt: TGTGCCAGCAGCGTAGGGGGACAGGGCGGGGAGACCCAGTACTTC

cdr3_length: 17
clone_size: -
v_call: TRBV7-2
j_call: TRBJ1-2
d_call: -
cdr3_aa: CASSLPSIGESNYGYTF
cdr3_nt: TGTGCCAGCAGCTTACCTAGTATTGGGGAGTCCAACTATGGCTACACCTTC

cdr3_length: 14
clone_size: -
v_call: TRBV27
j_call: TRBJ1-5
d_call: TRBD1
cdr3_aa: CASSQGQSVGPQHF
cdr3_nt: TGTGCCAGCAGTCAGGGACAGTCCGTAGGGCCCCAGCATTTT

cdr3_length: 14
clone_size: -
v_call: TRBV19
j_call: TRBJ2-2
d_call: -
cdr3_aa: CASSMKKDTGELFF
cdr3_nt: TGTGCCAGTAGTATGAAGAAGGACACCGGGGAGCTGTTTTTT

cdr3_length: 17
clone_size: -
v_call: TRBV27
j_call: TRBJ2-7
d_call: TRBD2
cdr3_aa: CASSPPSAAGVLWEQYF
cdr3_nt: TGTGCCAGCAGTCCGCCCTCGGCAGCGGGAGTTTTGTGGGAGCAGTACTTC

cdr3_length: 13
clone_size: few
v_call: TRBV6-1
j_call: TRBJ2-2
d_call: -
cdr3_aa: CASSDSEPGELFF
cdr3_nt: TGTGCCAGCAGTGATTCTGAGCCCGGGGAGCTGTTTTTT

cdr3_length: 14
clone_size: -
v_call: TRBV5-1
j_call: TRBJ1-2
d_call: -
cdr3_aa: CASSLVDPNYGYTF
cdr3_nt: TGCGCCAGCAGCTTAGTCGATCCGAACTATGGCTACACCTTC

cdr3_length: 14
clone_size: -
v_call: TRBV18
j_call: TRBJ2-1
d_call: -
cdr3_aa: CASSPLANYNEQFF
cdr3_nt: TGTGCCAGCTCACCCCTGGCAAATTACAATGAGCAGTTCTTC

cdr3_length: 14
clone_size: -
v_call: TRBV27
j_call: TRBJ1-1
d_call: -
cdr3_aa: CASRGPGLATEAFF
cdr3_nt: TGTGCCAGCAGGGGACCAGGGTTGGCCACTGAAGCTTTCTTT

cdr3_length: 13
clone_size: -
v_call: TRBV27
j_call: TRBJ2-7
d_call: -
cdr3_aa: CASSLGARGEQYF
cdr3_nt: TGTGCCAGCAGTTTAGGGGCCAGGGGAGAGCAGTACTTC

cdr3_length: 15
clone_size: -
v_call: TRBV6-1
j_call: TRBJ2-7
d_call: TRBD1
cdr3_aa: CASSVATGVVNEQYF
cdr3_nt: TGTGCCAGCAGTGTGGCGACAGGGGTCGTGAACGAGCAGTACTTC

cdr3_length: 13
clone_size: -
v_call: TRBV7-2
j_call: TRBJ2-1
d_call: -
cdr3_aa: CASNRQSAGEQFF
cdr3_nt: TGTGCCAGCAACAGACAAAGCGCAGGAGAGCAGTTCTTC

cdr3_length: 15
clone_size: -
v_call: TRBV11-3
j_call: TRBJ2-1
d_call: -
cdr3_aa: CASSLRGGENNEQFF
cdr3_nt: TGTGCCAGCAGCTTACGTGGCGGGGAGAACAATGAGCAGTTCTTC

cdr3_length: 11
clone_size: -
v_call: TRBV5-6
j_call: TRBJ2-3
d_call: -
cdr3_aa: CASRRANTQYF
cdr3_nt: TGTGCCAGCAGGCGGGCAAATACGCAGTATTTT

cdr3_length: 14
clone_size: -
v_call: TRBV28
j_call: TRBJ1-5
d_call: -
cdr3_aa: CASSLAGQDQPQHF
cdr3_nt: TGTGCCAGCAGTTTAGCGGGCCAGGATCAGCCCCAGCATTTT

cdr3_length: 11
clone_size: once
v_call: TRBV18
j_call: TRBJ2-2
d_call: -
cdr3_aa: CASSVTGELFF
cdr3_nt: TGTGCCAGCTCAGTAACCGGGGAGCTGTTTTTT

cdr3_length: 13
clone_size: -
v_call: TRBV10-3
j_call: TRBJ1-2
d_call: TRBD1
cdr3_aa: CAISETGGHGYTF
cdr3_nt: TGTGCCATCAGTGAAACAGGGGGGCATGGCTACACCTTC

cdr3_length: 14
clone_size: -
v_call: TRBV11-2
j_call: TRBJ2-7
d_call: -
cdr3_aa: CASSLGLGNYEQYF
cdr3_nt: TGTGCCAGCAGCTTAGGGCTGGGGAACTACGAGCAGTACTTC

cdr3_length: 15
clone_size: -
v_call: TRBV28
j_call: TRBJ1-2
d_call: -
cdr3_aa: CASSFPLGSDYGYTF
cdr3_nt: TGTGCCAGCAGTTTCCCCCTGGGCAGCGACTATGGCTACACCTTC

cdr3_length: 15
clone_size: -
v_call: TRBV7-2
j_call: TRBJ2-7
d_call: -
cdr3_aa: CASSSPITLGAEQYF
cdr3_nt: TGTGCCAGCAGCTCACCCATAACCCTCGGTGCCGAGCAGTACTTC

cdr3_length: 13
clone_size: once
v_call: TRBV14
j_call: TRBJ2-7
d_call: -
cdr3_aa: CASSQGIPLEQYF
cdr3_nt: TGTGCCAGCAGCCAAGGGATCCCCCTCGAGCAGTACTTC

cdr3_length: 16
clone_size: -
v_call: TRBV2
j_call: TRBJ2-1
d_call: -
cdr3_aa: CASRTSGTVTYNEQFF
cdr3_nt: TGTGCCAGCAGGACTTCCGGGACTGTCACCTACAATGAGCAGTTCTTC

cdr3_length: 16
clone_size: -
v_call: TRBV7-9
j_call: TRBJ1-6
d_call: TRBD1
cdr3_aa: CASSLRTGGILQPPHF
cdr3_nt: TGTGCCAGCAGCCTACGGACAGGGGGCATTCTCCAGCCCCCCCACTTT

cdr3_length: 19
clone_size: -
v_call: TRBV9
j_call: TRBJ2-1
d_call: TRBD2
cdr3_aa: CASSVVPAGGKSSYNEQFF
cdr3_nt: TGTGCCAGCAGCGTAGTTCCAGCGGGGGGCAAGAGCTCCTACAATGAGCAGTTCTTC

cdr3_length: 13
clone_size: -
v_call: TRBV7-9
j_call: TRBJ2-2
d_call: -
cdr3_aa: CATTPPPTGELFF
cdr3_nt: TGTGCCACAACTCCCCCCCCCACCGGGGAGCTGTTTTTT

cdr3_length: 14
clone_size: -
v_call: TRBV7-3
j_call: TRBJ2-1
d_call: TRBD2
cdr3_aa: CASSPLAGVPEQFF
cdr3_nt: TGTGCCAGCAGCCCCCTAGCGGGAGTCCCTGAGCAGTTCTTC

cdr3_length: 16
clone_size: -
v_call: TRBV6-5
j_call: TRBJ1-3
d_call: -
cdr3_aa: CASSYSSTDSGNTIYF
cdr3_nt: TGTGCCAGCAGTTACTCCTCGACTGACTCTGGAAACACCATATATTTT

cdr3_length: 15
clone_size: -
v_call: TRBV6-6
j_call: TRBJ1-3
d_call: -
cdr3_aa: CASSRLTSSGNTIYF
cdr3_nt: TGTGCCAGCAGTAGACTGACGAGCTCTGGAAACACCATATATTTT

cdr3_length: 13
clone_size: -
v_call: TRBV18
j_call: TRBJ2-2
d_call: -
cdr3_aa: CASFPVVDGELFF
cdr3_nt: TGTGCCAGCTTCCCGGTTGTAGACGGGGAGCTGTTTTTT

cdr3_length: 15
clone_size: -
v_call: TRBV5-1
j_call: TRBJ2-3
d_call: TRBD2
cdr3_aa: CASSGGGAGTDTQYF
cdr3_nt: TGCGCCAGCAGCGGCGGGGGGGCTGGCACAGATACGCAGTATTTT

cdr3_length: 15
clone_size: -
v_call: TRBV7-6
j_call: TRBJ2-1
d_call: TRBD2
cdr3_aa: CASSFTSGGNNEQFF
cdr3_nt: TGTGCCAGCAGCTTTACTAGCGGGGGAAACAATGAGCAGTTCTTC

cdr3_length: 14
clone_size: -
v_call: TRBV13
j_call: TRBJ2-7
d_call: TRBD2
cdr3_aa: CASSSLAGEHEQYF
cdr3_nt: TGTGCCAGCAGCTCCCTAGCGGGGGAACACGAGCAGTACTTC

cdr3_length: 15
clone_size: few
v_call: TRBV30
j_call: TRBJ2-1
d_call: -
cdr3_aa: CAWSFGGVVYNEQFF
cdr3_nt: TGTGCCTGGAGTTTCGGTGGGGTGGTTTACAATGAGCAGTTCTTC

cdr3_length: 16
clone_size: -
v_call: TRBV2
j_call: TRBJ1-3
d_call: -
cdr3_aa: CASSVRHLSSGNTIYF
cdr3_nt: TGTGCCAGCAGTGTGCGGCATTTAAGCTCTGGAAACACCATATATTTT

cdr3_length: 14
clone_size: -
v_call: TRBV15
j_call: TRBJ2-2
d_call: -
cdr3_aa: CATSRVVGSGELFF
cdr3_nt: TGTGCCACCAGCAGAGTGGTTGGGTCCGGGGAGCTGTTTTTT

cdr3_length: 12
clone_size: -
v_call: TRBV5-1
j_call: TRBJ2-1
d_call: TRBD2
cdr3_aa: CASSLTSDEQFF
cdr3_nt: TGCGCCAGCAGCCTGACTAGCGATGAGCAGTTCTTC

cdr3_length: 12
clone_size: -
v_call: TRBV9
j_call: TRBJ2-1
d_call: TRBD1
cdr3_aa: CASSVEEGQGVF
cdr3_nt: TGTGCCAGCAGCGTAGAGGAGGGACAGGGAGTCTTC

cdr3_length: 14
clone_size: -
v_call: TRBV10-3
j_call: TRBJ1-1
d_call: -
cdr3_aa: CATLLGLMNTEAFF
cdr3_nt: TGTGCCACACTCTTAGGACTGATGAACACTGAAGCTTTCTTT

cdr3_length: 18
clone_size: once
v_call: TRBV7-2
j_call: TRBJ1-2
d_call: -
cdr3_aa: CASSLELVRTLANYGYTF
cdr3_nt: TGTGCCAGCAGCTTAGAGCTCGTCCGGACCTTAGCTAACTATGGCTACACCTTC

cdr3_length: 12
clone_size: -
v_call: TRBV5-5
j_call: TRBJ1-2
d_call: -
cdr3_aa: CASSLANYGYTF
cdr3_nt: TGTGCCAGCAGCTTGGCTAACTATGGCTACACCTTC

cdr3_length: 16
clone_size: -
v_call: TRBV7-9
j_call: TRBJ2-2
d_call: -
cdr3_aa: CASSYLTVANTGELFF
cdr3_nt: TGTGCCAGCAGCTACCTTACAGTCGCGAACACCGGGGAGCTGTTTTTT

cdr3_length: 15
clone_size: -
v_call: TRBV5-4
j_call: TRBJ2-3
d_call: TRBD1
cdr3_aa: CASSSRDRALDTQYF
cdr3_nt: TGTGCCAGCAGTAGCCGGGACAGGGCCTTGGATACGCAGTATTTT

cdr3_length: 14
clone_size: -
v_call: TRBV7-3
j_call: TRBJ2-3
d_call: -
cdr3_aa: CASRSGSSGDTQYF
cdr3_nt: TGTGCCAGCAGGTCAGGCTCCTCGGGAGATACGCAGTATTTT

cdr3_length: 14
clone_size: -
v_call: TRBV13
j_call: TRBJ1-1
d_call: -
cdr3_aa: CASSLGLGEGEAFF
cdr3_nt: TGTGCCAGCAGCTTAGGCCTCGGGGAGGGTGAAGCTTTCTTT

cdr3_length: 15
clone_size: -
v_call: TRBV7-9
j_call: TRBJ2-7
d_call: -
cdr3_aa: CASSSSRDLSYEQYF
cdr3_nt: TGTGCCAGCAGCTCGAGCCGGGACCTCTCCTACGAGCAGTACTTC

cdr3_length: 13
clone_size: -
v_call: TRBV27
j_call: TRBJ2-3
d_call: -
cdr3_aa: CASSWRVADTQYF
cdr3_nt: TGTGCCAGCAGCTGGAGGGTGGCAGATACGCAGTATTTT

cdr3_length: 16
clone_size: -
v_call: TRBV18
j_call: TRBJ1-5
d_call: -
cdr3_aa: CASSPAGATSNQPQHF
cdr3_nt: TGTGCCAGCTCACCAGCCGGGGCTACAAGCAATCAGCCCCAGCATTTT

cdr3_length: 14
clone_size: -
v_call: TRBV27
j_call: TRBJ1-5
d_call: -
cdr3_aa: CASSFSGGNQPQHF
cdr3_nt: TGTGCCAGCAGTTTTTCAGGGGGCAATCAGCCCCAGCATTTT

cdr3_length: 13
clone_size: -
v_call: TRBV7-7
j_call: TRBJ2-7
d_call: -
cdr3_aa: CASSQARGAEQYF
cdr3_nt: TGTGCCAGCAGCCAGGCCCGGGGGGCCGAGCAGTACTTC

cdr3_length: 13
clone_size: -
v_call: TRBV28
j_call: TRBJ1-1
d_call: -
cdr3_aa: CAALSGANTEAFF
cdr3_nt: TGTGCCGCTTTAAGTGGGGCTAACACTGAAGCTTTCTTT